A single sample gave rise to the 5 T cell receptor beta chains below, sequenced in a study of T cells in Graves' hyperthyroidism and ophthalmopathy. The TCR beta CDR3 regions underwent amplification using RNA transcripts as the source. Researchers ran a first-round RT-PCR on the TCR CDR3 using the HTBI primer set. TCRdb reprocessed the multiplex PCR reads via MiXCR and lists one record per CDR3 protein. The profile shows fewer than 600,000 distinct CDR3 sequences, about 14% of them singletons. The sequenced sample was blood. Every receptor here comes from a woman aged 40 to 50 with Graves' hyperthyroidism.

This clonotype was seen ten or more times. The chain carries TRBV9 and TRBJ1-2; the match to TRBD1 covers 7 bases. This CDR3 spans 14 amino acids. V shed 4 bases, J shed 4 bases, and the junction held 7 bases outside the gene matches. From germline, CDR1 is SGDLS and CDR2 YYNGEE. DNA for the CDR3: TGTGCCAGCAGCACAGGGGTGAGATCCTATGGCTACACCTTC. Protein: CASSTGVRSYGYTF.

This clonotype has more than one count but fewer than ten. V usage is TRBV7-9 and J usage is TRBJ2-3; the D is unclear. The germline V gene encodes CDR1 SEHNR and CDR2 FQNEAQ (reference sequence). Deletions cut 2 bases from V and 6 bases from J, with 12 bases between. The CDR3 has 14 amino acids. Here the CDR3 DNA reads TGTGCCAGCAGCTTAACCCCCCCGAGGGATACGCAGTATTTT. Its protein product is CASSLTPPRDTQYF.

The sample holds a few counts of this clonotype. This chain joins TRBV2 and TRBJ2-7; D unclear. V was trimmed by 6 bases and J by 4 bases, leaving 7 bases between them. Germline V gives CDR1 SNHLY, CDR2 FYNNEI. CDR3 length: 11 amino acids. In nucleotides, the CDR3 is TGTGCCAGCAGCGTCCGATACGAGCAGTACTTC. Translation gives CASSVRYEQYF.

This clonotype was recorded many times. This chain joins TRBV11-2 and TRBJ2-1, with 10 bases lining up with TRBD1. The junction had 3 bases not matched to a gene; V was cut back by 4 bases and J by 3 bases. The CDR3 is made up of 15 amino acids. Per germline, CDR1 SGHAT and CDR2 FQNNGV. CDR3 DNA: TGTGCCAGCAGCTGGACAGGGGGATACTACAATGAGCAGTTCTTC. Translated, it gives CASSWTGGYYNEQFF.

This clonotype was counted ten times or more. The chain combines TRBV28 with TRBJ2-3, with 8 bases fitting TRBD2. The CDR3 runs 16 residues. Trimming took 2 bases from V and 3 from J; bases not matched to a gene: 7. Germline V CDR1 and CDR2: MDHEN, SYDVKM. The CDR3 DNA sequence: TGTGCCAGCAGTTTAGGTTCGGCTAGCGGGACAGATACGCAGTATTTT. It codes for CASSLGSASGTDTQYF. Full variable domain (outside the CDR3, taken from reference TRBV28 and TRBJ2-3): DVKVTQSSRYLVKRTGEKVFLECVQDMDHENMFWYRQDPGLGLRLIYFSYDVKMKEKGDIPEGYSVSREKKERFSLILESASTNQTSMYLCASSLGSASGTDTQYFGPGTRLTVL.